These 14 T cell receptor beta chains share one sample of origin, sequenced in a study of blood T cell repertoires in COVID-19. Method: immunoSEQ multiplex PCR; TCRdb's copy keeps in-frame clones and lacks some. The sample shows fewer than 150,000 clones, around 80% of them seen only once. Material for sequencing was peripheral blood. Receptors originate from a human donor in a cohort sampled during active COVID-19.

This clone was seen a few times. J is TRBJ1-1 and V is TRBV30; the D is unclear. V lost 4 bases and J lost 1, with 10 bases in between. Germline V lookup: CDR1 GTSNPN, CDR2 SVGIG (reference sequence). The CDR3 is 13 amino acids. CDR3: CAWNPGENTEAFF. CDR3 bases: TGTGCCTGGAACCCCGGGGAGAACACTGAAGCTTTCTTT.

The V gene is TRBV7-6, the J gene TRBJ2-3; no clear D. Per germline, CDR1 SGHVS and CDR2 FNYEAQ. V was shortened by 1 base and J by 0 bases, with 11 bases between the two germline ends. This CDR3 region has 16 residues. CDR3 amino acids: CASSLVPESSTDTQYF. CDR3 nucleotides: TGTGCCAGCAGCTTAGTCCCGGAGTCTAGCACAGATACGCAGTATTTT.

J is TRBJ1-1 and V is TRBV5-1; 9 nucleotides match TRBD1. There are 17 residues in the CDR3. Germline-derived CDR1 and CDR2 are SGHRS and YFSETQ. Trimming removed 0 bases from V and 0 bases from J; junction bases left unmatched: 6. CDR3 DNA sequence: TGCGCCAGCAGCTTGGATGGACAGGGGATTCTGAACACTGAAGCTTTCTTT. Amino acids: CASSLDGQGILNTEAFF.

The V call is TRBV11-2, the J call TRBJ1-2; D is possibly TRBD1 (5 bases). The CDR3 has 15 amino acids. The V end lost 8 bases, the J end lost 3 bases, and 19 bases lay between the germline ends. CDR1 and CDR2 (germline): SGHAT, FQNNGV. The CDR3 nucleotides read TGTGCCAGCGGCGCGCCCGAGCGGGGGGACTATGGCTACACCTTC. Its translation is CASGAPERGDYGYTF.

This chain joins TRBV18 and TRBJ2-3; D may be TRBD2 (6 bases). This CDR3 contains 17 residues. V lost 3 bases, J lost 4 bases, and 20 bases lay in between. Germline-derived CDR1 and CDR2 are KGHSH and LQKENI. CDR3 in amino acids: CASSPLGQGGTPDTQYF. The CDR3 DNA is TGTGCCAGCTCACCCCTAGGGCAGGGAGGCACACCAGATACGCAGTATTTT.

This chain uses TRBV6-5 with TRBJ2-7, with D maybe TRBD1 (6 bases). The CDR3 totals 13 residues. Trimming pared 8 bases from V and 3 bases from J, leaving 14 bases between. CDR1 is MNHEY, CDR2 SVGAGI, per germline. The CDR3 sequence: CASRGHSGYEQYF. As DNA, the CDR3 is TGTGCCAGCCGGGGACACTCTGGCTACGAGCAGTACTTC.

The V and J genes are TRBV30 and TRBJ1-5, with D maybe TRBD1 (5 bases). CDR3 size: 15 residues. V shed 4 bases and J shed 0 bases, with 13 bases lying between them. CDR1 and CDR2 from the germline V gene are GTSNPN and SVGIG (reference sequence). The DNA of the CDR3 is TGTGCCTGGAACCAGGGCGGTAATAGCAATCAGCCCCAGCATTTT. Protein: CAWNQGGNSNQPQHF.

This clone was recorded only once. The chain carries TRBV5-1 and TRBJ1-4; 9 nucleotides match TRBD1. CDR1 is SGHRS, CDR2 YFSETQ, per germline. The CDR3 is made up of 14 amino acids. With V trimmed by 4 bases and J by 7 bases, 5 bases remained unmatched. The CDR3 DNA is TGCGCCAGCAGCCCCGGGACAGGGCCTGAAAAACTGTTTTTT. Translated: CASSPGTGPEKLFF.

The chain uses TRBV3-1 (or the pseudogene TRBV3-2) and TRBJ1-2; D is undetermined. This CDR3 comprises 15 residues. The V gene's germline CDR1 is LGHDT and CDR2 YNNKEL (reference sequence). V gave up 0 bases and J gave up 1 base, with 9 bases separating them. Here the CDR3 reads CASSQDPTVNYGYTF. The CDR3 DNA reads as TGTGCCAGCAGCCAAGACCCAACAGTTAACTATGGCTACACCTTC.

This clone turned up a few times. J is TRBJ2-1 and V is TRBV28, with D perhaps TRBD2 (6 bases). V shed 6 bases and J shed 0 bases, with 15 bases lying between them. CDR1 and CDR2 (germline): MDHEN, SYDVKM. This CDR3 has 16 residues. CDR3 in amino acids: CASSYLRESSYNEQFF. As DNA, the CDR3 is TGTGCCAGCAGCTACCTACGGGAGAGCTCCTACAATGAGCAGTTCTTC.

J is TRBJ1-4 and V is TRBV5-1, with TRBD1 matching 8 bases. Trimming at V came to 0 bases and at J to 10 bases, leaving 5 bases not matched to a gene. The CDR3 runs to 14 residues. The germline V gene has CDR1 SGHRS and CDR2 YFSETQ. The CDR3 nucleotides read TGCGCCAGCAGCTTGGGGGCAGGGGGCCCAAAACTGTTTTTT. Translated, it gives CASSLGAGGPKLFF. Full variable domain (missing parts from reference TRBV5-1 and TRBJ1-4): KAGVTQTPRYLIKTRGQQVTLSCSPISGHRSVSWYQQTPGQGLQFLFEYFSETQRNKGNFPGRFSGRQFSNSRSEMNVSTLELGDSALYLCASSLGAGGPKLFFGSGTQLSVL.

The chain couples TRBV29-1 to TRBJ1-4, with D possibly TRBD1 on 5 matching bases. CDR1 is SQVTM, CDR2 ANQGSEA, per germline. This CDR3 has 12 residues. Trimming stripped 7 bases from V and 8 bases from J, with 14 bases between. The CDR3 loop reads CSAGTQGEKLFF. CDR3 coding DNA: TGCAGCGCCGGGACTCAGGGCGAAAAACTGTTTTTT.

V gene TRBV28 combines with J gene TRBJ2-1, with 10 bases identical to TRBD1. CDR1 and CDR2 from the germline V gene are MDHEN and SYDVKM. This CDR3 is built from 14 residues. Germline trimming cut 8 bases from V and 6 bases from J; bases unmatched to any gene: 7. In DNA, the CDR3 is TGTGCCAGCTACAGACAGGGGGCCGGCAATGAGCAGTTCTTC. This translates into CASYRQGAGNEQFF.

This clone occurred once. The J gene is TRBJ2-2, the V gene TRBV19; possibly TRBD1 for D (6 bases). V was cut by 5 bases and J by 7 bases, with 14 bases left in between. Germline V gives CDR1 LNHDA, CDR2 SQIVND (reference sequence). CDR3 length equals 14 residues. CDR3 bases: TGTGCCAGTAGTCCTCTGGCCAGGGGCGGGGAGCTGTTTTTT. Translation gives CASSPLARGGELFF.